This entry lists 22 T cell receptor beta chains sequenced from one sample in a study of identical twins. One entry per CDR3 protein, called by TCRdb with MiXCR from the 5' RACE reads. The repertoire holds 550,000 to 700,000 distinct CDR3 sequences, with roughly 9.9% as singletons. These records were also assigned to another study, of yellow fever vaccine responses in identical twins.

Sequences were obtained from PBMCs. These receptor sequences come from a woman between 18 and 30 years old in good health.

This clonotype was detected only a few times. The V gene is TRBV11-2, the J gene TRBJ2-2; TRBD1 might be the D (5 bases). Trimming took 4 bases from V and 0 from J, leaving 9 bases between them. The CDR3 loop spans 15 amino acids. Germline loops: CDR1 SGHAT, CDR2 FQNNGV. The CDR3 sequence: CASSSTAANTGELFF. CDR3 in DNA: TGTGCCAGCAGCTCGACAGCCGCGAACACCGGGGAGCTGTTTTTT.

The chain carries TRBV7-2 and TRBJ2-5; TRBD1 or TRBD2 may be the D gene (5 bases each). Trimming left V 9 bases short and J 5 bases short, with 10 bases between. CDR1 SGHTA and CDR2 FQGNSA come from the germline V gene. The CDR3 has 11 amino acids. CDR3 in amino acids: CARGPGETQYF. The CDR3 DNA sequence: TGTGCCAGGGGGCCGGGGGAGACCCAGTACTTC.

This clonotype was observed a few times. This chain joins TRBV6-2 or TRBV6-3 and TRBJ2-2; 8 bases fit TRBD1. Per germline, CDR1 MNHEY and CDR2 SVGEGT. J gave up 0 bases and V 8 bases, and 2 bases lay outside the gene matches. The CDR3 totals 14 residues. In DNA form, the CDR3 reads TGTGCCAGCCGGGACAGGACGAACACCGGGGAGCTGTTTTTT. Encoded protein: CASRDRTNTGELFF.

The chain recombines TRBV3-1 with TRBJ2-1; D might be TRBD1 (6 bases). Germline CDR1 and CDR2: LGHDT and YNNKEL (reference sequence). V was clipped by 0 bases and J by 4 bases, with 7 bases between them. This CDR3 has 14 residues. The CDR3 here is CASSQEDSYNEQFF. CDR3 coding DNA: TGTGCCAGCAGCCAAGAGGACAGTTACAATGAGCAGTTCTTC.

In this sample, this clonotype turned up a few times. This chain joins TRBV5-1 and TRBJ2-1; TRBD2 aligns across 15 bases. After removal of 8 bases from V and 8 bases from J, the junction contained 11 bases not matched to a gene. Germline V gene data show CDR1 as SGHRS and CDR2 as YFSETQ. The CDR3 loop spans 16 amino acids. The CDR3 here is CASGLAGGLGADEQFF. CDR3 bases: TGCGCCAGTGGACTAGCGGGAGGGTTGGGGGCCGATGAGCAGTTCTTC.

The table lists this clonotype with a few counts. The chain carries TRBV10-3 and TRBJ2-3; D is uncertain. CDR3 length: 19 amino acids. Germline V gene sequence: CDR1 ENHRY, CDR2 SYGVKD. Trimming stripped 3 bases from V and 2 bases from J, with 24 bases between. The CDR3 DNA follows: TGTGCCATCAGTGACCAAGTGACTCTTAAGGTGGTCCCCACAGATACGCAGTATTTT. This sequence encodes CAISDQVTLKVVPTDTQYF.

This chain uses TRBV27 with TRBJ1-2, with unresolved D. V lost 7 bases, J lost 1 base, and 19 bases lay in between. The germline gives CDR1 MNHEY, CDR2 SMNVEV (reference sequence). The CDR3 loop spans 16 amino acids. The CDR3 bases are TGTGCCAGCACTTCACTACAAGAATGGGGTAACTATGGCTACACCTTC. Its protein is CASTSLQEWGNYGYTF.

The chain is built from TRBV29-1 and TRBJ2-5, with TRBD1 matching 8 bases. This CDR3 has 13 residues. Germline V CDR1 and CDR2: SQVTM, ANQGSEA. V dropped 4 bases and J dropped 2; count of bases not matched to a gene: 3. CDR3 in amino acids: CSVVGDRQETQYF. In nucleotides, the CDR3 is TGCAGCGTTGTGGGGGACAGGCAAGAGACCCAGTACTTC. Variable domain in full (rest from reference TRBV29-1 and TRBJ2-5): SAVISQKPSRDICQRGTSLTIQCQVDSQVTMMFWYRQQPGQSLTLIATANQGSEATYESGFVIDKFPISRPNLTFSTLTVSNMSPEDSSIYLCSVVGDRQETQYFGPGTRLLVL.

This clonotype was seen more than once but under ten times. The rearrangement links TRBV29-1 to TRBJ2-4; perhaps TRBD1 as D (7 bases). The CDR3 consists of 15 residues. V lost 5 bases and J 2 bases, leaving 16 bases between the germline ends. The V gene's germline CDR1 is SQVTM and CDR2 ANQGSEA. The DNA of the CDR3 is TGCAGCGTTATCGGAGGGGGCCAGTCCAAAAACATTCAGTACTTC. Translated: CSVIGGGQSKNIQYF. Drawing the rest from reference TRBV29-1 and TRBJ2-4, the complete variable domain is SAVISQKPSRDICQRGTSLTIQCQVDSQVTMMFWYRQQPGQSLTLIATANQGSEATYESGFVIDKFPISRPNLTFSTLTVSNMSPEDSSIYLCSVIGGGQSKNIQYFGAGTRLSVL.

The table lists this clonotype with many counts. V usage is TRBV7-2 and J usage is TRBJ2-3, with a tentative D call TRBD2 (5 bases). Per germline, CDR1 SGHTA and CDR2 FQGNSA. The CDR3 runs 16 residues. V was trimmed by 1 base and J by 4 bases, leaving 15 bases between them. The CDR3 loop is CASSLDTREGSDTQYF. The DNA of the CDR3 is TGTGCCAGCAGCTTAGATACTCGGGAAGGGTCAGATACGCAGTATTTT.

This chain connects TRBV28 to TRBJ2-2; D is ambiguous. CDR3 length equals 11 residues. V was shortened by 10 bases and J by 4 bases, with 7 bases between the two germline ends. Germline CDR1 reads MDHEN; CDR2 reads SYDVKM. The DNA of the CDR3 is TGTGCCACTCGGCGCACCGGGGAGCTGTTTTTT. Amino acids: CATRRTGELFF.

This clonotype was picked up a small number of times. V usage is TRBV7-2 and J usage is TRBJ2-1; 7 positions match TRBD2. The ends lost 5 bases at V and 0 bases at J; junction bases unmatched: 4. Germline V gene data show CDR1 as SGHTA and CDR2 as FQGNSA. The CDR3 length is 15 residues. CDR3 protein: CASSEPSGSYNEQFF. CDR3 nucleotides: TGTGCCAGCAGCGAACCTAGCGGCTCCTACAATGAGCAGTTCTTC.

The chain couples TRBV5-6 to TRBJ2-1; 14 bases match TRBD2. V shed 3 bases and J 7 bases; nucleotides not matched to a gene: 12. Germline CDR1 SGHDT, CDR2 YYEEEE. CDR3 length: 18 residues. The CDR3 region is CASSSFGKTSGRVNEQFF. CDR3 sequence (DNA): TGTGCCAGCAGCTCCTTTGGAAAGACTAGCGGGAGGGTAAATGAGCAGTTCTTC.

This clonotype has at least ten counts. The chain uses TRBV20-1 and TRBJ2-2, with 10 bases that match TRBD1. Trimming cost V 0 bases and J 4 bases; bases outside gene matches: 5. Germline V CDR1 and CDR2: DFQATT, SNEGSKA (reference sequence). CDR3 length: 16 residues. In DNA form, the CDR3 reads TGCAGTGCTAGAGATTTCAGGACAGGGGGCACCGGGGAGCTGTTTTTT. Translation: CSARDFRTGGTGELFF.

The chain combines TRBV18 with TRBJ2-3, with TRBD2 identical over 11 bases. The CDR3 covers 17 residues. Unmatched junction bases numbered 5, after V lost 1 base and J lost 2 bases. Per the germline V gene, CDR1 is KGHSH and CDR2 is LQKENI. In DNA form, the CDR3 reads TGTGCCAGCTCACCACTTCCTAGCGGGGGGTACACAGATACGCAGTATTTT. It codes for CASSPLPSGGYTDTQYF.

This chain uses TRBV4-3 with TRBJ2-5; tentative D call: TRBD2 (5 bases). The germline CDR1 and CDR2 sequences are LGHNA and YSLEER. There are 16 residues in the CDR3. Trimming cost V 3 bases and J 2 bases, with 16 bases left between them. CDR3 amino acids: CASSHTGVAEQETQYF. Written as DNA, the CDR3 is TGCGCCAGCAGCCACACCGGGGTGGCAGAACAAGAGACCCAGTACTTC.

This clonotype was observed at least ten times. This rearrangement joins TRBV27 to TRBJ2-3, with D unresolved. Germline values: CDR1 MNHEY, CDR2 SMNVEV (reference sequence). The germline V and J ends were trimmed by 5 bases and 1 base, with 7 bases remaining between them. The CDR3 runs to 13 residues. The CDR3 protein is CASSGLGTDTQYF. The CDR3 DNA sequence: TGTGCCAGCAGTGGTTTGGGCACAGATACGCAGTATTTT.

At least ten counts were recorded for this clonotype. This sequence joins TRBV12-3 or TRBV12-4 and TRBJ2-1, with TRBD1 matching 7 bases. CDR3 length: 15 amino acids. Losses at the gene ends were 1 base for V and 5 bases for J; bases not matched to a gene: 5. In nucleotides, the CDR3 is TGTGCCAGCAGTTTAGAGACAGGGCTAGACAATGAGCAGTTCTTC. This gives the protein CASSLETGLDNEQFF.

The gene calls are TRBV20-1 and TRBJ2-3; 7 nucleotides agree with TRBD2. From germline, CDR1 is DFQATT and CDR2 SNEGSKA (reference sequence). The CDR3 spans 15 residues. V lost 3 bases to trimming and J lost 0 bases; unmatched junction nucleotides: 6. Here the CDR3 reads CSASRLAVSTDTQYF. CDR3 in DNA: TGCAGTGCTAGCCGCCTAGCGGTTAGCACAGATACGCAGTATTTT.

This clonotype was found many times. The V call is TRBV5-1, the J call TRBJ2-3; a weak D match, TRBD1 (6 bases). The V end lost 1 base, the J end lost 0 bases, and 9 bases lay between the germline ends. The CDR3 is 15 residues long. Germline V gives CDR1 SGHRS, CDR2 YFSETQ. The CDR3, as DNA: TGCGCCAGCAGCTTGAACAGGGACAGCACAGATACGCAGTATTTT. It translates to CASSLNRDSTDTQYF.

In its sample, this clonotype was seen many times. The chain uses TRBV27 and TRBJ1-5; D remains unclear. This CDR3 is 14 amino acids long. Trimming left V 5 bases short and J 4 bases short, with 12 bases between. Germline loops: CDR1 MNHEY, CDR2 SMNVEV (reference sequence). The CDR3 loop reads CASSADGFNQPQHF. For the CDR3, the DNA is TGTGCCAGCAGTGCCGACGGATTTAATCAGCCCCAGCATTTT.

This clonotype showed up just a few times. The chain has TRBV10-3 and TRBJ2-4, with D tentatively TRBD1 or TRBD2 (5 bases each). Germline CDR1 reads ENHRY; CDR2 reads SYGVKD. The length of the CDR3 is 14 residues. V was pared by 7 bases and J by 6 bases, with 16 bases between. The CDR3 loop is CAITEGPGPNIQYF. The DNA of the CDR3 is TGTGCCATCACCGAGGGGCCAGGGCCAAACATTCAGTACTTC.